These 24 T cell receptor beta chains came from one sample sequenced in a study of blood T cell repertoires in COVID-19 (dated by TCRdb to 2020 to 2021). The library was made by the immunoSEQ multiplex PCR assay. The source is immuneACCESS, and TCRdb retained only in-frame sequences with V and J called. Part of the clones is not carried over; for the studies checked, unresolved V genes explain less than half of this, and the remainder is unexplained. The sample table records 150,000 to 200,000 clones; more than 75% of these occur just once. The leading ten clones occupy 1% to 1.5% of the sample. The sequenced sample consisted of PBMCs or T cells enriched from blood (not recorded which). The receptor source for this set is a human donor with acute COVID-19. The donor label of this sample is uncertain.

V is TRBV6-6 and J is TRBJ1-4; TRBD1 matches 11 bases. The CDR3 runs to 15 residues. The germline CDR1 and CDR2 sequences are MNHNY and SVGAGI (reference sequence). Unmatched junction bases numbered 7, after V lost 5 bases and J lost 8 bases. As DNA, the CDR3 is TGTGCCAGCAGTCCACGGGGGACAGGGGGAGAAAAACTGTTTTTT. It yields the protein CASSPRGTGGEKLFF.

The chain uses TRBV13 and TRBJ2-7; D unclear. The germline V and J ends were trimmed by 5 bases and 0 bases, with 11 bases remaining between them. Germline V lookup: CDR1 PRHDT, CDR2 FYEKMQ (reference sequence). CDR3 length: 14 residues. CDR3 in amino acids: CASSLSDISYEQYF. The CDR3 DNA sequence: TGTGCCAGCAGCCTTAGTGACATCTCCTACGAGCAGTACTTC.

The chain carries TRBV3-1 (or the pseudogene TRBV3-2) and TRBJ2-7; possible D gene TRBD1, 5 bases. Germline loops: CDR1 LGHDT, CDR2 YNNKEL (reference sequence). The CDR3 is 13 amino acids. The V gene lost 5 bases and the J gene lost 5 bases, with 13 bases spanning the gap. This CDR3 is CASSTDSSDEQYF. As DNA, the CDR3 is TGTGCCAGCAGCACTGACAGCAGCGACGAGCAGTACTTC.

The chain recombines TRBV5-1 with TRBJ2-3, with D possibly TRBD2 on 5 matching bases. Germline loops: CDR1 SGHRS, CDR2 YFSETQ. Deletions cut 4 bases from V and 3 bases from J, with 12 bases between. CDR3 size: 14 residues. CDR3 in DNA: TGCGCCAGCAGCGTACCCACTAGTACAGATACGCAGTATTTT. It yields the protein CASSVPTSTDTQYF.

This chain links TRBV29-1 with TRBJ1-1; TRBD1 matches 9 bases. Germline V gene sequence: CDR1 SQVTM, CDR2 ANQGSEA. This CDR3 has 14 residues. Losses at the gene ends were 6 bases for V and 4 bases for J; bases not matched to a gene: 9. This chain's CDR3 is CSVVTGTGFTEAFF. The DNA of the CDR3 is TGCAGCGTCGTTACCGGGACAGGGTTCACTGAAGCTTTCTTT.

This clone has more than one count but fewer than ten. This chain joins TRBV5-1 and TRBJ1-1, with TRBD1 identical over 10 bases. The CDR3 spans 17 residues. The germline gives CDR1 SGHRS, CDR2 YFSETQ. With V trimmed by 5 bases and J by 1 base, 11 bases remained unmatched. The CDR3 DNA reads as TGCGCCAGCAGAAATGCCCGGGACAGGGGTGCGAACACTGAAGCTTTCTTT. This gives the protein CASRNARDRGANTEAFF.

The chain uses TRBV30 and TRBJ1-6; 7 nucleotides align to TRBD1. V trimming: 0 bases; J trimming: 10 bases; junction bases outside the gene matches: 6. This CDR3 spans 14 amino acids. The germline V gene encodes CDR1 GTSNPN and CDR2 SVGIG (reference sequence). CDR3 nucleotides: TGTGCCTGGAGTGTCGGAGGGGGCGACTCACCCCTCCACTTT. Protein product: CAWSVGGGDSPLHF.

This clone was counted once. The rearrangement links TRBV5-1 to TRBJ2-1, with 9 bases that match TRBD1. V lost 4 bases and J lost 6; bases outside the gene matches: 5. The germline gives CDR1 SGHRS, CDR2 YFSETQ. There are 14 residues in the CDR3. The CDR3 sequence is CASSGGQGFNEQFF. CDR3 bases: TGCGCCAGCAGCGGCGGACAGGGGTTCAATGAGCAGTTCTTC.

Here the CDR3 reads CAISSDRGGYTF. The CDR3 DNA is TGTGCCATCAGTTCTGACAGGGGTGGCTACACCTTC. The chain employs TRBV10-3 and TRBJ1-2; 8 nucleotides match TRBD1. Germline V gives CDR1 ENHRY, CDR2 SYGVKD. The CDR3 runs to 12 residues. Trimming removed 5 bases from V and 7 bases from J; junction bases left unmatched: 3.

This clone came up once. The chain is built from TRBV30 and TRBJ1-5; 8 nucleotides align to TRBD1. Germline values: CDR1 GTSNPN, CDR2 SVGIG (reference sequence). The CDR3 extends over 15 amino acids. J lost 6 bases, V lost 2 bases, and 9 bases had no gene match. The DNA of the CDR3 is TGTGCCTGGAGTCGCTGGCAGGGGGCTAGTCAGCCCCAGCATTTT. Translation gives CAWSRWQGASQPQHF.

This sequence joins TRBV19 and TRBJ1-5, with TRBD1 as a possible D gene (6 bases). Germline V CDR1 and CDR2: LNHDA, SQIVND (reference sequence). V lost 7 bases and J 2 bases, leaving 12 bases between the germline ends. The CDR3 totals 14 residues. This CDR3 reads CASIKGGGNQPQHF. In nucleotides, the CDR3 is TGTGCCAGTATTAAAGGGGGGGGCAATCAGCCCCAGCATTTT.

DNA for the CDR3: TGTGCCAGCAGTCGTAAGGGACAGGACTACGAGCAGTACTTC. It translates to CASSRKGQDYEQYF. This chain links TRBV28 with TRBJ2-7; 8 bases line up with TRBD1. V dropped 5 bases and J dropped 3; count of bases not matched to a gene: 6. The CDR3 loop spans 14 amino acids. The germline V gene encodes CDR1 MDHEN and CDR2 SYDVKM.

In its sample, this clone was seen once. The V call is TRBV30, the J call TRBJ1-6; a weak D match, TRBD1 (6 bases). Germline V CDR1 and CDR2: GTSNPN, SVGIG (reference sequence). Trimming cost V 0 bases and J 7 bases, with 13 bases left between them. This CDR3 has 15 amino acids. CDR3 protein: CAWSVPGAFNSPLHF. CDR3 nucleotide sequence: TGTGCCTGGAGTGTCCCAGGGGCCTTCAATTCACCCCTCCACTTT.

This chain uses TRBV25-1 with TRBJ2-2, with 9 positions matching TRBD1. Unmatched junction bases numbered 3, after V lost 6 bases and J lost 4 bases. This CDR3 contains 14 residues. Germline CDR1 and CDR2: MGHDK and SYGVNS. This chain's CDR3 is CASRGTGPTGELFF. The DNA for the CDR3 is TGTGCCAGCAGAGGGACAGGGCCCACCGGGGAGCTGTTTTTT.

For the CDR3, the DNA is TGTGCCAGCAGCTTAGAGGGGGGACAGATGAACACTGAAGCTTTCTTT. Its protein product is CASSLEGGQMNTEAFF. The chain has TRBV11-2 and TRBJ1-1, with 7 nucleotides matching TRBD1. V lost 0 bases, J lost 0 bases, and 4 bases stayed unmatched. Germline V gives CDR1 SGHAT, CDR2 FQNNGV. This CDR3 has 16 residues.

The rearrangement links TRBV11-3 to TRBJ2-7, with 7 bases fitting TRBD2. CDR1 SGHNT and CDR2 YENEEA come from the germline V gene. The CDR3 spans 13 residues. Unmatched junction bases numbered 7, after V lost 5 bases and J lost 6 bases. In DNA, the CDR3 is TGTGCCAGCAGCGCCGGGACTACGGGCGAGCAGTACTTC. Protein product: CASSAGTTGEQYF.

CDR3 sequence reads: CASSPAPGTGTYEQYF. The CDR3 DNA reads as TGTGCCAGCAGCCCGGCTCCCGGGACAGGGACTTACGAGCAGTACTTC. V usage is TRBV7-2 and J usage is TRBJ2-7; 9 bases are a match to TRBD1. Per germline, CDR1 SGHTA and CDR2 FQGNSA. This CDR3 comprises 16 residues. J gave up 4 bases and V 5 bases, and 12 bases lay outside the gene matches.

The chain combines TRBV19 with TRBJ1-2; TRBD1 agrees at 11 bases. Germline values: CDR1 LNHDA, CDR2 SQIVND (reference sequence). The J segment lost 4 bases and the V segment lost 3 bases, leaving 10 bases of the junction unmatched. This CDR3 comprises 17 residues. DNA of the CDR3: TGTGCCAGTAGTATTCAGGCCGGGACAGGGGGGGTCTATGGCTACACCTTC. It codes for CASSIQAGTGGVYGYTF. The whole variable domain, remainder taken from reference TRBV19 and TRBJ1-2, is DGGITQSPKYLFRKEGQNVTLSCEQNLNHDAMYWYRQDPGQGLRLIYYSQIVNDFQKGDIAEGYSVSREKKESFPLTVTSAQKNPTAFYLCASSIQAGTGGVYGYTFGSGTRLTVV.

This chain connects TRBV6-2 or TRBV6-3 to TRBJ2-2, with 9 positions matching TRBD2. The length of the CDR3 is 15 residues. The V gene end was trimmed by 2 bases and the J gene end by 5 bases; junction bases not matched to a gene: 3. CDR1 and CDR2 (germline): MNHEY, SVGEGT. CDR3 sequence: CASSYVAGETGELFF. CDR3 bases: TGTGCCAGCAGTTACGTAGCGGGGGAAACCGGGGAGCTGTTTTTT.

The rearrangement uses TRBV11-2 and TRBJ2-2; D is unresolved. The CDR3 covers 13 residues. The V end lost 5 bases, the J end lost 5 bases, and 9 bases lay between the germline ends. The germline V gene has CDR1 SGHAT and CDR2 FQNNGV. The DNA of the CDR3 is TGTGCCAGCAGCCCTCTCTTAACCGGGGAGCTGTTTTTT. Its translation is CASSPLLTGELFF. The variable domain in full, completed from reference TRBV11-2 and TRBJ2-2, reads EAGVAQSPRYKIIEKRQSVAFWCNPISGHATLYWYQQILGQGPKLLIQFQNNGVVDDSQLPKDRFSAERLKGVDSTLKIQPAKLEDSAVYLCASSPLLTGELFFGEGSRLTVL.

This clone was counted between two and nine times. The chain recombines TRBV19 with TRBJ1-5; 8 bases match TRBD1. V trimming: 9 bases; J trimming: 4 bases; junction bases outside the gene matches: 20. Germline values: CDR1 LNHDA, CDR2 SQIVND (reference sequence). This CDR3 is built from 18 residues. CDR3 coding DNA: TGTGCCAGAAACCAGAAGGACAGGGAAGATATGAGGAATCAGCCCCAGCATTTT. Translated: CARNQKDREDMRNQPQHF.

This clone appeared once. CDR3 nucleotides: TGTGCCAGCGGGACAAGCTCTGGAAACACCATATATTTT. Residues: CASGTSSGNTIYF. The genes are TRBV2 and TRBJ1-3; a possible D gene is TRBD1 (6 bases). Trimming cost V 8 bases and J 0 bases, with 8 bases left between them. The CDR3 consists of 13 residues. From germline, CDR1 is SNHLY and CDR2 FYNNEI. Looking up the rest from reference TRBV2 and TRBJ1-3 gives the full variable domain: EPEVTQTPSHQVTQMGQEVILRCVPISNHLYFYWYRQILGQKVEFLVSFYNNEISEKSEIFDDQFSVERPDGSNFTLKIRSTKLEDSAMYFCASGTSSGNTIYFGEGSWLTVV.

This chain uses TRBV2 with TRBJ1-1, with D tentatively TRBD1 (6 bases). The germline CDR1 and CDR2 sequences are SNHLY and FYNNEI. V was trimmed by 1 base and J by 3 bases, leaving 9 bases between them. CDR3 size: 14 residues. The CDR3 reads CASSEGNRDTEAFF. In DNA form, the CDR3 reads TGTGCCAGCAGTGAAGGGAACAGGGACACTGAAGCTTTCTTT.

The CDR3 region has the DNA TGCGCCAGCAGCTTAGAACTCCCCGGGACAGGGTTCAACGAGCAGTACTTC. Its protein product is CASSLELPGTGFNEQYF. The gene calls are TRBV5-1 and TRBJ2-7; 9 bases match TRBD1. Germline V gives CDR1 SGHRS, CDR2 YFSETQ. This CDR3 is 17 amino acids long. With V trimmed by 2 bases and J by 5 bases, 14 bases remained unmatched.